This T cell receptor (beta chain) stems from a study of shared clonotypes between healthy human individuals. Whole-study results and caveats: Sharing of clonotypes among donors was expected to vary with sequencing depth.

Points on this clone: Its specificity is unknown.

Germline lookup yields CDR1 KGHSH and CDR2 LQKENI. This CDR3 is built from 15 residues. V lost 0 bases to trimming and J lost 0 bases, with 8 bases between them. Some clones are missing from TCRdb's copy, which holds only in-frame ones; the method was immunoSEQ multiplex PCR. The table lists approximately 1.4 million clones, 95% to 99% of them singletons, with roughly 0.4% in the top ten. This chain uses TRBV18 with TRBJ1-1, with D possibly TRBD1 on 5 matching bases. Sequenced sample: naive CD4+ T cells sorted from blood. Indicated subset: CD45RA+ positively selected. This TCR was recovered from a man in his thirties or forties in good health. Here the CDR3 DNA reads TGTGCCAGCTCACCACCCGGGGGGATGAACACTGAAGCTTTCTTT. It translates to CASSPPGGMNTEAFF.